The present T cell receptor (beta chain) was sequenced within a study of CD8 T cells in Susac syndrome. Sequencing of TCR beta was performed on blood CD8+ T cells and on blood CD4+ T cells. FACS enriched CD8+ TEMRA cells, while bulk CD8+ and CD4+ were negatively isolated. Random hexamers served to reverse transcribe roughly 0.45 to 1 ug RNA. Via MiXCR, TCRdb re-called the immunoSEQ multiplex PCR reads, giving one row per CDR3 protein. The sample lists 250,000 to 300,000 distinct CDR3 sequences; roughly 81% were seen once. Germline loops: CDR1 MNHEY, CDR2 SMNVEV (reference sequence). This CDR3 region has 14 residues. V shed 5 bases, J shed 3 bases, and the junction held 5 bases outside the gene matches.

The chain has TRBV27 and TRBJ1-1; 8 bases are shared with TRBD1. The sequence was collected from a human donor with multiple sclerosis. Sequencing used CD8+ T cells from PBMCs. Written as DNA, the CDR3 is TGTGCCAGCAGTCCGCCAGGGGGCTACACTGAAGCTTTCTTT. It specifies CASSPPGGYTEAFF.